Included here is one TCR beta chain sequence, with context. Its matching antigen is unknown. A distinct unique molecular identifier was carried by each TCR cDNA molecule. TCRdb re-derived calls from the 5' RACE reads in MiXCR, one entry per CDR3 protein. Among about 9,500 distinct CDR3 sequences listed, 7.5% to 9.5% were seen once. The data originate from a study of spatial heterogeneity in lung cancer. Broader study findings: One measure, the expanded intratumoral alpha and beta TCR count, tracked tumor mutation counts.

Time point described: sample taken at primary tumor resection. There were 70 to 80 donors, all of them untreated patients with early-stage non-small cell lung cancer. Frozen PBMC, nontumor lung or tumor provided whole RNA, which was sequenced unsorted. The sequence was collected from a female donor with early-stage non-small cell lung cancer. This specimen was lung tumor tissue, taken at surgery.

CDR3 coding DNA: TGCAGCGTTGAACCCTTAGAGCCGGGGTCCTACAATGAGCAGTTCTTC. The encoded protein is CSVEPLEPGSYNEQFF. J is TRBJ2-1 and V is TRBV29-1, with a tentative D call TRBD2 (5 bases). The CDR3 totals 16 residues. The germline V gene encodes CDR1 SQVTM and CDR2 ANQGSEA. Trimming removed 2 bases from V and 1 base from J, with 15 bases in between.